Listed below are T cell receptor beta chains from one sample, sequenced in a study of OX40 agonist ivuxolimab in advanced cancers. Repertoires were generated with immunoSEQ multiplex PCR, while TCRdb's copy carries only in-frame clones and drops some. The sample consists of about 74,000 clones, 84% of them appearing once. The sequences come from CD4+ or CD8+ T cells sorted from blood, collected in a trial of the OX40 agonist ivuxolimab. These receptors all stem from an adult with an advanced solid tumor such as melanoma, head and neck, liver or kidney cancer. Both conserved end residues are part of each CDR3. D genes are given only for firm matches. Size is stated for part of the rows, as once, few or many counts, or as a class when the clone is expanded.

v_call	j_call	d_call	clone_size	cdr3_aa	cdr3_nt
TRBV15	TRBJ1-5	TRBD1	.	CATSTLDRGSNQPQHF	TGTGCCACCAGCACCCTGGACAGGGGGAGCAATCAGCCCCAGCATTTT
TRBV5-1	TRBJ2-2	.	.	CASSLRQGQNTGELFF	TGCGCCAGCAGCTTACGTCAAGGGCAGAACACCGGGGAGCTGTTTTTT
TRBV19	TRBJ1-6	.	.	CASSTQGINSPLHF	TGTGCCAGTAGTACCCAGGGAATCAATTCACCCCTCCACTTT
TRBV7-2	TRBJ2-2	TRBD2	.	CASSRLAGRATGELFF	TGTGCCAGCAGCCGACTAGCGGGACGAGCCACCGGGGAGCTGTTTTTT
TRBV7-8	TRBJ2-7	TRBD2	.	CASSLGLAGGFYEQYF	TGTGCCAGCAGCTTGGGACTAGCGGGGGGTTTCTACGAGCAGTACTTC
TRBV27	TRBJ2-5	TRBD1	.	CASSPWTGEKETQYF	TGTGCCAGCAGTCCCTGGACAGGGGAGAAAGAGACCCAGTACTTC
TRBV7-8	TRBJ1-1	.	.	CASSLPPVTEAFF	TGTGCCAGCAGCCTGCCGCCTGTTACTGAAGCTTTCTTT
TRBV5-1	TRBJ1-3	.	.	CASSLGTDSGNTIYF	TGCGCCAGCAGCTTGGGGACAGACTCTGGAAACACCATATATTTT
TRBV4-3	TRBJ2-7	.	.	CASSQDSSDRFAYEQYF	TGCGCCAGCAGCCAAGACTCAAGCGACAGGTTTGCCTACGAGCAGTACTTC
TRBV2	TRBJ2-7	.	once	CASSVGYEQYF	TGTGCCAGCAGTGTTGGCTACGAGCAGTACTTC
TRBV6-6	TRBJ1-1	TRBD1	.	CASSYYTGGTEAFF	TGTGCCAGCAGTTACTATACAGGGGGCACTGAAGCTTTCTTT
TRBV19	TRBJ1-5	TRBD1	.	CASSTGPGTGKIGQPQHF	TGTGCCAGTAGTACCGGTCCCGGGACAGGGAAGATAGGACAGCCCCAGCATTTT
TRBV11-2	TRBJ2-7	.	.	CASSLVPSRSGAYEQYF	TGTGCCAGCAGCTTAGTCCCCTCCAGATCAGGCGCCTACGAGCAGTACTTC
TRBV18	TRBJ2-4	.	.	CASSPDGLAKNIQYF	TGTGCCAGCTCACCTGACGGCCTAGCCAAAAACATTCAGTACTTC
TRBV6-6	TRBJ1-2	.	once	CASSNQQSNYGYTF	TGTGCCAGCAGCAACCAACAGTCTAACTATGGCTACACCTTC
TRBV19	TRBJ2-2	TRBD2	.	CASSILAGATGELFF	TGTGCCAGTAGTATCCTAGCGGGAGCGACCGGGGAGCTGTTTTTT
TRBV4-1	TRBJ2-7	.	.	CASSQDRGQNYEQYF	TGCGCCAGCAGCCAAGATAGGGGACAAAACTACGAGCAGTACTTC
TRBV7-8	TRBJ2-3	.	.	CASSLAGPTDTQYF	TGTGCCAGCAGCTTAGCTGGGCCCACAGATACGCAGTATTTT
TRBV28	TRBJ1-2	TRBD1	once	CASRPGQGLGGYTF	TGTGCCAGCAGGCCAGGACAGGGGCTTGGTGGCTACACCTTC
TRBV11-2	TRBJ1-3	.	few	CASSLFEAFDGNTIYF	TGTGCCAGCAGCTTATTCGAAGCTTTCGATGGAAACACCATATATTTT
TRBV28	TRBJ1-1	.	.	CASSYTGQNTEAFF	TGTGCCAGCAGTTACACGGGACAGAACACTGAAGCTTTCTTT
TRBV2	TRBJ2-7	TRBD1	.	CASRTMGTGPSEQYF	TGTGCCAGCAGGACAATGGGGACAGGGCCATCCGAGCAGTACTTC
TRBV11-2	TRBJ2-5	.	.	CASSFTGLQETQYF	TGTGCCAGCAGCTTCACAGGGCTCCAAGAGACCCAGTACTTC
TRBV5-1	TRBJ2-7	TRBD1	.	CASSLLVTGGDYEQYF	TGCGCCAGCAGCTTGCTAGTGACAGGGGGCGACTACGAGCAGTACTTC
TRBV28	TRBJ2-1	.	.	CASRPGGSYNEQFF	TGTGCCAGCAGACCCGGGGGATCCTACAATGAGCAGTTCTTC
TRBV5-4	TRBJ2-3	TRBD2	.	CASSLARGAGGRDTQYF	TGTGCCAGCAGCTTGGCTCGGGGAGCGGGGGGAAGAGATACGCAGTATTTT
TRBV6-5	TRBJ1-4	TRBD1	.	CASSYGGTGEEKLFF	TGTGCCAGCAGTTACGGCGGGACAGGGGAGGAAAAACTGTTTTTT
TRBV5-5	TRBJ1-2	.	.	CASSLAANGPLTNYGYTF	TGTGCCAGCAGCTTGGCCGCTAACGGCCCCCTTACTAACTATGGCTACACCTTC
TRBV4-3	TRBJ2-5	.	.	CASSQDDRRGTQYF	TGCGCCAGCAGCCAAGACGACCGACGGGGGACCCAGTACTTC
TRBV11-1	TRBJ1-1	.	.	CASRKGLQNTEAFF	TGTGCCAGTCGAAAGGGACTCCAAAACACTGAAGCTTTCTTT
TRBV5-4	TRBJ2-3	TRBD2	few	CASSLPGLAGADTQYF	TGTGCCAGCAGCTTACCGGGACTAGCGGGAGCAGATACGCAGTATTTT
TRBV5-1	TRBJ1-4	.	.	CASRTEPATNEKLFF	TGCGCCAGCAGGACGGAGCCCGCAACTAATGAAAAACTGTTTTTT
TRBV6-1	TRBJ1-3	.	.	CASSEKGGNTIYF	TGTGCCAGCAGTGAGAAGGGGGGAAACACCATATATTTT
TRBV10-3	TRBJ2-3	.	.	CAIRAETSTDTQYF	TGTGCCATCAGGGCGGAAACTAGCACAGATACGCAGTATTTT
TRBV5-1	TRBJ2-1	TRBD2	once	CASSSGTSGADEQFF	TGCGCCAGCAGCTCAGGGACTAGTGGGGCCGATGAGCAGTTCTTC
TRBV6-1	TRBJ2-5	.	.	CASSEQGRETQYF	TGTGCCAGCAGTGAACAGGGTCGGGAGACCCAGTACTTC
TRBV2	TRBJ2-1	.	few	CASTLGRVGDNEQFF	TGTGCCAGCACCCTTGGCAGGGTAGGCGACAATGAGCAGTTCTTC
TRBV11-2	TRBJ2-5	.	once	CASSRGVKETQYF	TGTGCCAGCAGCCGGGGAGTTAAAGAGACCCAGTACTTC
TRBV27	TRBJ2-5	.	.	CASSPGLPQAQETQYF	TGTGCCAGCAGTCCAGGACTGCCTCAAGCCCAAGAGACCCAGTACTTC
TRBV5-1	TRBJ2-5	.	.	CASSPGTGRSKTQYF	TGCGCCAGCAGCCCCGGGACGGGCCGGAGTAAGACCCAGTACTTC